The clone carrying this T cell receptor beta chain has only one observation. These data belong to a study of blood T cell repertoires in COVID-19. Across the study: Sources were T cells, B-cell-depleted T cells, or PBMCs; the material itself was cDNA or gDNA.

The CDR3 runs 15 residues. Germline CDR1 and CDR2: GTSNPN and SVGIG (reference sequence). V shed 2 bases, J shed 4 bases, and the junction held 9 bases outside the gene matches. This table comes from immunoSEQ multiplex PCR, and its TCRdb copy is limited to in-frame clones, with some not included. The data contain some 400,000 clones, about 90% of them singletons. Participants were aged about 18 to 90 years, lived in under 25 US areas, and enrolled virtually. Cohort assignment relied on participant-reported clinical history. Recovered status in Cohort 3 required two negative PCRs, clearance, or symptom resolution.

The sequence derives from a woman aged 25 to 39 who had recovered from COVID-19. What was sequenced was PBMCs or T cells enriched from blood (not recorded which). The chain combines TRBV30 with TRBJ1-2; 8 nucleotides agree with TRBD1. CDR3 in amino acids: CAWSSTRGLTYGYTF. For the CDR3, the DNA is TGTGCCTGGAGTTCTACCAGGGGGCTTACCTATGGCTACACCTTC.